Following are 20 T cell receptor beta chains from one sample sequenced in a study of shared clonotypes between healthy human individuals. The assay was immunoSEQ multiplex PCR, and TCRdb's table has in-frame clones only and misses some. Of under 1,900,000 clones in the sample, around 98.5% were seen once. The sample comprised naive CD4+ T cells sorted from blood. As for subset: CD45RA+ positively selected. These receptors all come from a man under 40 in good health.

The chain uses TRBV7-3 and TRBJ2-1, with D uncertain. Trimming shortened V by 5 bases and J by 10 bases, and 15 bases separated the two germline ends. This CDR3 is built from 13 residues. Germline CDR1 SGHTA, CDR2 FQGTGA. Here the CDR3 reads CASSAGLAMEQFF. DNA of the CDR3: TGTGCCAGCAGCGCCGGATTAGCTATGGAGCAGTTCTTC.

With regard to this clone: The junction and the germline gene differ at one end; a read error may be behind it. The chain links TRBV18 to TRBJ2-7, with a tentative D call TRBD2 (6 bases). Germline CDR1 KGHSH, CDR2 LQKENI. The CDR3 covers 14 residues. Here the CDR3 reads CASSPLGGEYEQYF. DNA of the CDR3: TGTGCCAGCTCCCCACTGGGGGGTGAGTACGAGCAGTACTTC.

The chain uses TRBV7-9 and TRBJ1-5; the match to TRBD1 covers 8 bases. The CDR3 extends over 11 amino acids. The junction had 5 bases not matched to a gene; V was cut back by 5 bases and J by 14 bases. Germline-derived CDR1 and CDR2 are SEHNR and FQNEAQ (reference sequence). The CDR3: CASSQGAAKHF. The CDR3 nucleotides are TGTGCCAGCAGCCAGGGGGCCGCAAAGCATTTT.

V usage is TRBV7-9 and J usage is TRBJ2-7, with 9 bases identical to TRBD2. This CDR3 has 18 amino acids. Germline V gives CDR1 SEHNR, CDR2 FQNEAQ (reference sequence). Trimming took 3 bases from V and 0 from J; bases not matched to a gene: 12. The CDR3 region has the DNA TGTGCCAGCAGCTTCTATCGGGGACTAGCAGAAAGCTCCTACGAGCAGTACTTC. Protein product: CASSFYRGLAESSYEQYF.

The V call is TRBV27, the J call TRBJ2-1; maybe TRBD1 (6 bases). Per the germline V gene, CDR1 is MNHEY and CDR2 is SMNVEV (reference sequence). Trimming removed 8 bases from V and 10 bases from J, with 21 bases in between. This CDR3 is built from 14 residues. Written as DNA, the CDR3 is TGTGCCAGCCTCACCAGACTCGGAACAGGGGAGCAGTTCTTC. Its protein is CASLTRLGTGEQFF.

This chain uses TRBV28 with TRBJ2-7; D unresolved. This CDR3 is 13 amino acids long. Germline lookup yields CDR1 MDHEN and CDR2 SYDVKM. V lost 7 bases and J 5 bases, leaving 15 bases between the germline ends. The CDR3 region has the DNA TGTGCCAGCAAATCCCTTCTACACCACGAGCAGTACTTC. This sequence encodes CASKSLLHHEQYF.

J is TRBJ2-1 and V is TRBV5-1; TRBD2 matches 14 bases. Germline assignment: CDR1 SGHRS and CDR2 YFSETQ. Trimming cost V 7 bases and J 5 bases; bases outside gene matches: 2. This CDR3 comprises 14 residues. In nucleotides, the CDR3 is TGCGCCAGCCGGACTAGCGGGGGGAACAATGAGCAGTTCTTC. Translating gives CASRTSGGNNEQFF.

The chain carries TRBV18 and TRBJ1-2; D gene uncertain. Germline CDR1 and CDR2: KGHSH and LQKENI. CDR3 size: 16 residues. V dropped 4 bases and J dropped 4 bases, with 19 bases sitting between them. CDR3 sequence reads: CASSQSTEGVPYGYTF. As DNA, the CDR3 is TGTGCCAGCTCACAGAGCACAGAAGGCGTCCCCTATGGCTACACCTTC. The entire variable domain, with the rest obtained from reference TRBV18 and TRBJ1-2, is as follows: NAGVMQNPRHLVRRRGQEARLRCSPMKGHSHVYWYRQLPEEGLKFMVYLQKENIIDESGMPKERFSAEFPKEGPSILRIQQVVRGDSAAYFCASSQSTEGVPYGYTFGSGTRLTVV.

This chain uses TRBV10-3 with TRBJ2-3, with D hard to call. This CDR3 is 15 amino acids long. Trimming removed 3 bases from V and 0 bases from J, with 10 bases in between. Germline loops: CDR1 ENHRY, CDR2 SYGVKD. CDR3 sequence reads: CAISDRARSTDTQYF. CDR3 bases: TGTGCCATCAGTGATCGGGCTAGAAGCACAGATACGCAGTATTTT.

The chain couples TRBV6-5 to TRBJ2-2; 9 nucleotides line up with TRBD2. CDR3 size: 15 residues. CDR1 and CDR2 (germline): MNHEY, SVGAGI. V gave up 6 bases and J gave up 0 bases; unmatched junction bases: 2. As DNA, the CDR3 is TGTGCCAGCAGGATAGCGGGAGCGAACACCGGGGAGCTGTTTTTT. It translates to CASRIAGANTGELFF.

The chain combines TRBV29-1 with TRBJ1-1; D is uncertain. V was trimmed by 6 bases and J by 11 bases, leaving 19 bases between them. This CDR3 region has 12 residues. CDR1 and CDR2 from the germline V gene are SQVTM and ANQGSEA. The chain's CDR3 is CSVTDGVRSAFF. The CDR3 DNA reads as TGCAGCGTGACGGACGGTGTAAGATCTGCTTTCTTT.

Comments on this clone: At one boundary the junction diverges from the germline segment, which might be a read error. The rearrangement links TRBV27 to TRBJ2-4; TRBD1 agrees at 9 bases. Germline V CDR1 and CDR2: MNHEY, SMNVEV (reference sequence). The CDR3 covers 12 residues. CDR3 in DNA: TGTGCCAGCAGTTTATTTGGGACAGGGTTGAACTTC. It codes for CASSLFGTGLNF.

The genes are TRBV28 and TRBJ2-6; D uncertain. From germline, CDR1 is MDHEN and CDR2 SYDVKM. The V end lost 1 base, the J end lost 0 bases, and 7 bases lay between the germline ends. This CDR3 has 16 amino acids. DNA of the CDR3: TGTGCCAGCAGTTTATTCGGTTTCTCTGGGGCCAACGTCCTGACTTTC. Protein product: CASSLFGFSGANVLTF.

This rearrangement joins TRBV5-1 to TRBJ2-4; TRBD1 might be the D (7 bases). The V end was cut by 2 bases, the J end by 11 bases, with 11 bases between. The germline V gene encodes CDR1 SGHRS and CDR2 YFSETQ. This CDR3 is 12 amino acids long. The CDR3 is CASSFDREVQYF. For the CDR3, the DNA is TGCGCCAGCAGCTTCGACAGGGAGGTTCAGTACTTC. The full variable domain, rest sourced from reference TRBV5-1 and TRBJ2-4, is KAGVTQTPRYLIKTRGQQVTLSCSPISGHRSVSWYQQTPGQGLQFLFEYFSETQRNKGNFPGRFSGRQFSNSRSEMNVSTLELGDSALYLCASSFDREVQYFGAGTRLSVL.

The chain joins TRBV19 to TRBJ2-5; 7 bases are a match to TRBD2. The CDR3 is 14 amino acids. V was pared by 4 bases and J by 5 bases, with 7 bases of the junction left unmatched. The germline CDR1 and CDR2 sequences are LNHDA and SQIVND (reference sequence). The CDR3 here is CASSTGGSGETQYF. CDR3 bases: TGTGCCAGTAGTACGGGCGGGAGTGGGGAGACCCAGTACTTC.

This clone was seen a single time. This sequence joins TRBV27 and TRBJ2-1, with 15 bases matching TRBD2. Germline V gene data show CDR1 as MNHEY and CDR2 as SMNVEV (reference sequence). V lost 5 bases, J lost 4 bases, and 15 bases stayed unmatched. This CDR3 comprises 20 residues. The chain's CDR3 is CASSPIPGTSGRFKYNEQFF. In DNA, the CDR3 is TGTGCCAGCAGTCCAATTCCCGGGACTAGCGGGAGGTTCAAATACAATGAGCAGTTCTTC.

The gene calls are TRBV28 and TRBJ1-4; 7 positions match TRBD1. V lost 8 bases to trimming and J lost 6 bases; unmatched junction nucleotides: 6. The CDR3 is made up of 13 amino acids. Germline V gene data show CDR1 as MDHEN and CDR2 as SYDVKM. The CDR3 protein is CASLRGLDEKLFF. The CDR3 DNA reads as TGTGCCAGCCTTAGGGGGCTCGATGAAAAACTGTTTTTT.

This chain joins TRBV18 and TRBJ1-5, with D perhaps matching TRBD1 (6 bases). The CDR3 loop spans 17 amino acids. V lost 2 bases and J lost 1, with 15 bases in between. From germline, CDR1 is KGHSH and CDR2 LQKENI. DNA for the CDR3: TGTGCCAGCTCACCAGTCACAAGCCAGGGGAGCAATCAGCCCCAGCATTTT. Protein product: CASSPVTSQGSNQPQHF.

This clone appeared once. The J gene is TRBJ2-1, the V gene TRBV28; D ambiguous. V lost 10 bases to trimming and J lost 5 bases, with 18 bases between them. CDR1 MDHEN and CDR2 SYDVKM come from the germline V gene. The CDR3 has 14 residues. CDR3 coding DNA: TGTGCCACCGGGCCACCGGGCTCGAACAATGAGCAGTTCTTC. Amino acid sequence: CATGPPGSNNEQFF.

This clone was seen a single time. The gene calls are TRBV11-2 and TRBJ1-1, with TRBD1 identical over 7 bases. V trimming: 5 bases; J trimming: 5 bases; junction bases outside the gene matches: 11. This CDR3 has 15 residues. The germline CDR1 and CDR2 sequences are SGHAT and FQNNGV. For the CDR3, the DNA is TGTGCCAGCAGCACACCCCACAGGGGAAGTACTGAAGCTTTCTTT. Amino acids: CASSTPHRGSTEAFF.